This is a list of T cell receptor beta chains from one sample in a study of shared clonotypes between healthy human individuals. This table comes from immunoSEQ multiplex PCR, and its TCRdb copy is limited to in-frame clones, with some not included. The table has about 2.5 million clones, 85% to 95% seen once. Sequencing input: naive CD4+ T cells from PBMCs. Receptor source: a man between 18 and 35 years old in good health. Some clones in this sample may be carry-over from other donors' samples. Both conserved end residues are part of each CDR3. The D gene is left open where the match is weak. Size tells how often a clone was seen (once, few, many) or the class of an expanded clone, and some rows leave it out.

abundance: -; d_gene: -; j_gene: TRBJ2-2; v_gene: TRBV6-5; CDR3aa: CASRGRTEATGELFF; CDR3nt: TGTGCCAGCAGAGGGAGGACAGAAGCCACCGGGGAGCTGTTTTTT
abundance: -; d_gene: -; j_gene: TRBJ2-3; v_gene: TRBV5-4; CDR3aa: CASSFDRTATDTQYF; CDR3nt: TGTGCCAGCAGCTTCGACAGGACAGCCACAGATACGCAGTATTTT
abundance: -; d_gene: -; j_gene: TRBJ2-2; v_gene: TRBV14; CDR3aa: CASSQLASANTGELFF; CDR3nt: TGTGCCAGCAGCCAACTAGCCAGCGCGAACACCGGGGAGCTGTTTTTT
abundance: -; d_gene: -; j_gene: TRBJ1-4; v_gene: TRBV30; CDR3aa: CAWSWGVEEKLFF; CDR3nt: TGTGCCTGGAGTTGGGGAGTTGAAGAAAAACTGTTTTTT
abundance: -; d_gene: -; j_gene: TRBJ2-7; v_gene: TRBV28; CDR3aa: CASKNGNRQRSSYEQYF; CDR3nt: TGTGCCAGTAAAAACGGGAACCGACAGAGGAGCTCCTACGAGCAGTACTTC
abundance: once; d_gene: TRBD2; j_gene: TRBJ2-1; v_gene: TRBV9; CDR3aa: CASSVATGTSFMDEQFF; CDR3nt: TGTGCCAGCAGCGTCGCAACCGGGACTAGCTTTATGGATGAGCAGTTCTTC
abundance: -; d_gene: TRBD1; j_gene: TRBJ1-2; v_gene: TRBV7-9; CDR3aa: CASSPGQTARYGYTF; CDR3nt: TGTGCCAGCAGCCCGGGACAGACCGCTCGATATGGCTACACCTTC
abundance: -; d_gene: -; j_gene: TRBJ1-4; v_gene: TRBV5-1; CDR3aa: CASSPGSWGGSTNEKLFF; CDR3nt: TGCGCCAGCAGCCCCGGGAGCTGGGGGGGTTCAACTAATGAAAAACTGTTTTTT
abundance: -; d_gene: -; j_gene: TRBJ2-4; v_gene: TRBV28; CDR3aa: CASSVRWALSKNIQYF; CDR3nt: TGTGCCAGCAGTGTTCGGTGGGCCTTGAGCAAAAACATTCAGTACTTC
abundance: -; d_gene: TRBD1; j_gene: TRBJ2-3; v_gene: TRBV9; CDR3aa: CASSPRQGRSTDTQYF; CDR3nt: TGTGCCAGCAGCCCCAGACAGGGGCGTAGCACAGATACGCAGTATTTT
abundance: -; d_gene: TRBD1; j_gene: TRBJ2-3; v_gene: TRBV18; CDR3aa: CASSPASGGGTDTQYF; CDR3nt: TGTGCCAGCTCACCCGCCTCAGGGGGTGGCACAGATACGCAGTATTTT
abundance: -; d_gene: -; j_gene: TRBJ1-2; v_gene: TRBV28; CDR3aa: CASSVYRGWNYGYTF; CDR3nt: TGTGCCAGCAGTGTATACCGCGGGTGGAATTATGGCTACACCTTC
abundance: -; d_gene: -; j_gene: TRBJ2-5; v_gene: TRBV30; CDR3aa: CAWSPGETQYF; CDR3nt: TGTGCCTGGAGCCCGGGAGAGACCCAGTACTTC
abundance: -; d_gene: -; j_gene: TRBJ2-5; v_gene: TRBV30; CDR3aa: CAWAVGETQYF; CDR3nt: TGTGCCTGGGCCGTCGGGGAGACCCAGTACTTC
abundance: -; d_gene: TRBD1; j_gene: TRBJ2-7; v_gene: TRBV5-1; CDR3aa: CASSYTGGATYEQYF; CDR3nt: TGCGCCAGCAGTTACACAGGGGGAGCAACCTACGAGCAGTACTTC
abundance: -; d_gene: -; j_gene: TRBJ2-7; v_gene: TRBV18; CDR3aa: CASSPWTDDEQYF; CDR3nt: TGTGCCAGCTCACCATGGACAGACGACGAGCAGTACTTC
abundance: -; d_gene: -; j_gene: TRBJ2-7; v_gene: TRBV19; CDR3aa: CASSTRDGYEQYF; CDR3nt: TGTGCCAGTAGTACCCGGGACGGCTACGAGCAGTACTTC
abundance: -; d_gene: -; j_gene: TRBJ2-2; v_gene: TRBV2; CDR3aa: CASRGTARVTGELFF; CDR3nt: TGTGCCAGCAGGGGGACGGCAAGGGTCACCGGGGAGCTGTTTTTT
abundance: -; d_gene: TRBD2; j_gene: TRBJ2-3; v_gene: TRBV4-1; CDR3aa: CASSQARTSGIAYF; CDR3nt: TGCGCCAGCAGCCAAGCCCGGACTAGCGGGATTGCGTATTTT
abundance: -; d_gene: TRBD2; j_gene: TRBJ2-3; v_gene: TRBV5-1; CDR3aa: CASSFGLGPDTQYF; CDR3nt: TGCGCCAGCAGCTTTGGACTAGGGCCAGATACGCAGTATTTT
abundance: -; d_gene: TRBD1; j_gene: TRBJ1-2; v_gene: TRBV7-9; CDR3aa: CASSLAGQGAGFGYTF; CDR3nt: TGTGCCAGCAGCTTGGCCGGACAGGGGGCGGGTTTTGGCTACACCTTC
abundance: -; d_gene: -; j_gene: TRBJ2-7; v_gene: TRBV7-2; CDR3aa: CASSLKAGYSYEQYF; CDR3nt: TGTGCCAGCAGCTTGAAAGCGGGCTACTCCTACGAGCAGTACTTC
abundance: -; d_gene: -; j_gene: TRBJ1-1; v_gene: TRBV18; CDR3aa: CASSPQGERTEAFF; CDR3nt: TGTGCCAGCTCACCACAGGGGGAGAGAACTGAAGCTTTCTTT
abundance: -; d_gene: TRBD2; j_gene: TRBJ2-5; v_gene: TRBV28; CDR3aa: CASSPSLAGGETQYF; CDR3nt: TGTGCCAGCAGTCCATCGCTAGCGGGAGGAGAGACCCAGTACTTC
abundance: -; d_gene: -; j_gene: TRBJ2-5; v_gene: TRBV30; CDR3aa: CAWSVGHTQETQYF; CDR3nt: TGTGCCTGGAGTGTTGGACACACCCAAGAGACCCAGTACTTC
abundance: -; d_gene: TRBD1; j_gene: TRBJ2-6; v_gene: TRBV10-3; CDR3aa: CATNRQGAAGANVLTF; CDR3nt: TGTGCCACCAACCGACAGGGGGCAGCTGGGGCCAACGTCCTGACTTTC
abundance: -; d_gene: TRBD2; j_gene: TRBJ2-3; v_gene: TRBV10-2; CDR3aa: CASSAPGAGGPPDTQYF; CDR3nt: TGCGCCAGCAGTGCCCCGGGGGCGGGAGGGCCCCCAGATACGCAGTATTTT
abundance: -; d_gene: -; j_gene: TRBJ2-5; v_gene: TRBV11-3; CDR3aa: CASSLSGGLDQETQYF; CDR3nt: TGTGCCAGCAGCTTATCAGGGGGACTAGACCAAGAGACCCAGTACTTC
abundance: -; d_gene: -; j_gene: TRBJ1-1; v_gene: TRBV7-9; CDR3aa: CASSRGAGSAAFF; CDR3nt: TGTGCCAGCAGCCGCGGCGCAGGGTCGGCGGCTTTCTTT
abundance: -; d_gene: TRBD2; j_gene: TRBJ2-7; v_gene: TRBV5-1; CDR3aa: CASGRSSGAYEQYF; CDR3nt: TGCGCCAGTGGAAGGTCTAGCGGGGCCTACGAGCAGTACTTC
abundance: -; d_gene: -; j_gene: TRBJ2-7; v_gene: TRBV18; CDR3aa: CASSPSGNTAYEQYF; CDR3nt: TGTGCCAGCTCACCCTCGGGCAACACCGCCTACGAGCAGTACTTC
abundance: once; d_gene: -; j_gene: TRBJ2-5; v_gene: TRBV5-1; CDR3aa: CASSRDQIQETQYF; CDR3nt: TGCGCCAGCAGCCGGGACCAAATCCAAGAGACCCAGTACTTC
abundance: -; d_gene: TRBD1; j_gene: TRBJ2-7; v_gene: TRBV6-1; CDR3aa: CASSDPSDRARRTSYEQYF; CDR3nt: TGTGCCAGCAGTGACCCTTCAGACAGGGCTAGGCGGACCTCCTACGAGCAGTACTTC
abundance: -; d_gene: -; j_gene: TRBJ1-4; v_gene: TRBV29-1; CDR3aa: CSVRQGFWEKLFF; CDR3nt: TGCAGCGTTCGGCAGGGGTTTTGGGAAAAACTGTTTTTT
abundance: -; d_gene: TRBD1; j_gene: TRBJ2-7; v_gene: TRBV18; CDR3aa: CASSQTGVIYEQYF; CDR3nt: TGTGCCAGCTCGCAAACAGGGGTGATCTACGAGCAGTACTTC
abundance: -; d_gene: TRBD1; j_gene: TRBJ1-1; v_gene: TRBV5-4; CDR3aa: CASSPQGIGAEAFF; CDR3nt: TGTGCCAGCAGCCCACAGGGGATTGGAGCTGAAGCTTTCTTT
abundance: -; d_gene: -; j_gene: TRBJ1-1; v_gene: TRBV6-6; CDR3aa: CATKRGGVNTEAFF; CDR3nt: TGTGCCACCAAGAGGGGGGGAGTGAACACTGAAGCTTTCTTT